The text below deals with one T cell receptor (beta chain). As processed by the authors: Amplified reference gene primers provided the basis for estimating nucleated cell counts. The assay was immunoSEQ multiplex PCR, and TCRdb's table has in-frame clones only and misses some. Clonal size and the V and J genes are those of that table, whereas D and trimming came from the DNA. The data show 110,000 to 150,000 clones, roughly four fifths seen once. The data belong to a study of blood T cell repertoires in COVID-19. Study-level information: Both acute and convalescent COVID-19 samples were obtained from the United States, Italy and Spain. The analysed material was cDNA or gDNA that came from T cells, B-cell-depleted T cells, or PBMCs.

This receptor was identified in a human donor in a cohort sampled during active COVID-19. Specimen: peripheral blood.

For the CDR3, the DNA is TGTGCCAGCAGCTTGGGGCCGCCAGTTAGCACAGATACGCAGTATTTT. This translates into CASSLGPPVSTDTQYF. This sequence joins TRBV5-4 and TRBJ2-3, with D unresolved. The CDR3 extends over 16 amino acids. Trimming took off 0 bases at V and 0 bases at J, with 11 bases between the two ends. Germline assignment: CDR1 SGHNT and CDR2 YYREEE (reference sequence). The whole variable domain, remainder taken from reference TRBV5-4 and TRBJ2-3, is ETGVTQSPTHLIKTRGQQVTLRCSSQSGHNTVSWYQQALGQGPQFIFQYYREEENGRGNFPPRFSGLQFPNYSSELNVNALELDDSALYLCASSLGPPVSTDTQYFGPGTRLTVL.